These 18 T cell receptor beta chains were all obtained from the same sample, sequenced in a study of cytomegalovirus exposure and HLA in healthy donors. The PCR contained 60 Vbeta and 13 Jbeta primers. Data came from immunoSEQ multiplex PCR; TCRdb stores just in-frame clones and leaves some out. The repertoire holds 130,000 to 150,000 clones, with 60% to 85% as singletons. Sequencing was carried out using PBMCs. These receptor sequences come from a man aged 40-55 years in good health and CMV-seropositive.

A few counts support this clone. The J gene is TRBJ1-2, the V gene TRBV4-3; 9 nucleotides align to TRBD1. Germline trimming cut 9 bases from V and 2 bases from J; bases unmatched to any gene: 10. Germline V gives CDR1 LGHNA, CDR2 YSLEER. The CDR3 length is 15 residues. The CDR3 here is CASSGQGFFNYGYTF. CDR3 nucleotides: TGCGCCAGTTCGGGACAGGGTTTTTTCAACTATGGCTACACCTTC.

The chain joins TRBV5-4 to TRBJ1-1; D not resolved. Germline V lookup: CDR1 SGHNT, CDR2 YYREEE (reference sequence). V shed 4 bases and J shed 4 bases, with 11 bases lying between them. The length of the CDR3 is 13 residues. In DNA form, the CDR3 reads TGTGCCAGCAGCCAACTAAAGACCACTGAAGCTTTCTTT. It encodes CASSQLKTTEAFF. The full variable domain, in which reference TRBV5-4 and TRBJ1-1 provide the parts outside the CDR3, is ETGVTQSPTHLIKTRGQQVTLRCSSQSGHNTVSWYQQALGQGPQFIFQYYREEENGRGNFPPRFSGLQFPNYSSELNVNALELDDSALYLCASSQLKTTEAFFGQGTRLTVV.

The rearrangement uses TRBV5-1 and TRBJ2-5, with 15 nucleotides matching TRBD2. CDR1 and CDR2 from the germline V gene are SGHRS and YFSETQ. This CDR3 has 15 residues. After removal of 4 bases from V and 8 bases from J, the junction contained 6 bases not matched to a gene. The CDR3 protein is CASSGGLAGGRTQYF. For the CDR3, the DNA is TGCGCCAGCAGCGGAGGACTAGCGGGAGGGCGAACCCAGTACTTC.

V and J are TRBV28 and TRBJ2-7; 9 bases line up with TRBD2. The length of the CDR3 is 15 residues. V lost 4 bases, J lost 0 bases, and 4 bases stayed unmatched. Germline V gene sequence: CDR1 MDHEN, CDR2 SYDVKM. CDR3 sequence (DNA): TGTGCCAGCAGTTCGTCGGGACTAGCCTCCTACGAGCAGTACTTC. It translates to CASSSSGLASYEQYF. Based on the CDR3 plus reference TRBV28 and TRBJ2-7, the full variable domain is DVKVTQSSRYLVKRTGEKVFLECVQDMDHENMFWYRQDPGLGLRLIYFSYDVKMKEKGDIPEGYSVSREKKERFSLILESASTNQTSMYLCASSSSGLASYEQYFGPGTRLTVT.

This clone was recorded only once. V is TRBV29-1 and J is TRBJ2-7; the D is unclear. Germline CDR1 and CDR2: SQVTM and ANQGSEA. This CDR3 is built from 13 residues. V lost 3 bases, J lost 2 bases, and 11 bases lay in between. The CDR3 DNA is TGCAGCGTTGACTCAGGAAACACCTACGAGCAGTACTTC. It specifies CSVDSGNTYEQYF.

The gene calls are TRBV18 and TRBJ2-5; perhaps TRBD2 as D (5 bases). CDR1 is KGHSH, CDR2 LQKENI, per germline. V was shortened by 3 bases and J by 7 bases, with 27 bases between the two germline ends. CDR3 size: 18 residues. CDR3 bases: TGTGCCAGCTCACCCCTGTACCGAGACTTGGGCAACGAGGGGACCCAGTACTTC. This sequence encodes CASSPLYRDLGNEGTQYF.

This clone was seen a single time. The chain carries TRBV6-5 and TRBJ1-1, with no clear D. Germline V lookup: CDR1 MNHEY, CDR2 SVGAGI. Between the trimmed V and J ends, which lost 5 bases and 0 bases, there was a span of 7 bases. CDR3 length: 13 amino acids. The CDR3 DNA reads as TGTGCCAGCAGTCTCCTATTGAACACTGAAGCTTTCTTT. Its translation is CASSLLLNTEAFF.

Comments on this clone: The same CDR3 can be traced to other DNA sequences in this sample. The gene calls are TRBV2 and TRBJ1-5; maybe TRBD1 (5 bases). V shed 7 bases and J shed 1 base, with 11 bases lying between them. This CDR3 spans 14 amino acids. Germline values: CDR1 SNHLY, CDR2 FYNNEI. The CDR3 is CASTRDWSNQPQHF. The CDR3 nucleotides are TGTGCCAGCACCCGGGACTGGAGCAATCAGCCCCAGCATTTT. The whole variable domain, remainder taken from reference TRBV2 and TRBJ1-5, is EPEVTQTPSHQVTQMGQEVILRCVPISNHLYFYWYRQILGQKVEFLVSFYNNEISEKSEIFDDQFSVERPDGSNFTLKIRSTKLEDSAMYFCASTRDWSNQPQHFGDGTRLSIL.

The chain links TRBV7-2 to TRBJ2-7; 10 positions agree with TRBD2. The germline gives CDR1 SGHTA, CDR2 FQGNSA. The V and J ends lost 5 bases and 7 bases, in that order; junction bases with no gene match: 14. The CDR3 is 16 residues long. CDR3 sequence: CASSPGLAGVGFEQYF. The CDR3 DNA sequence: TGTGCCAGCAGCCCAGGGCTAGCGGGAGTGGGGTTTGAGCAGTACTTC.

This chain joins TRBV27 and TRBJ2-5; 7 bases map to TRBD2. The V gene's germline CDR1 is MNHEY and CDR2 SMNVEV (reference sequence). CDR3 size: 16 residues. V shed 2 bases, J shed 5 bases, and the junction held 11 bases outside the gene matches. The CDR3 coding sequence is TGTGCCAGCAGTTTAAACTCGGGAGGTAGTCGGGAGACCCAGTACTTC. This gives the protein CASSLNSGGSRETQYF.

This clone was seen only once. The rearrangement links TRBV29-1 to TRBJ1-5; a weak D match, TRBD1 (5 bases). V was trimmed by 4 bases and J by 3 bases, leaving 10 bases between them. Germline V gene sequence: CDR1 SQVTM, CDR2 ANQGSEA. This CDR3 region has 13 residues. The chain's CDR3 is CSVVQGNNQPQHF. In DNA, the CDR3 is TGCAGCGTTGTGCAGGGTAACAATCAGCCCCAGCATTTT.

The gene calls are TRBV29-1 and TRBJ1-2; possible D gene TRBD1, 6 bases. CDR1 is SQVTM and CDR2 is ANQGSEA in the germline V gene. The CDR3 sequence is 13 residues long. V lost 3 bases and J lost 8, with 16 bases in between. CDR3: CSVDTGNYRGYTF. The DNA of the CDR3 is TGCAGCGTTGACACAGGGAATTACCGGGGCTACACCTTC.

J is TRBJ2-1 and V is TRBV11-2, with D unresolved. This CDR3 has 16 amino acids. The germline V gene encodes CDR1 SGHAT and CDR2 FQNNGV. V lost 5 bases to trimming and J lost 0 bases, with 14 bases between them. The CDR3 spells CASSATTKSSYNEQFF. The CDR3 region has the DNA TGTGCCAGCAGCGCCACTACTAAGAGCTCCTACAATGAGCAGTTCTTC. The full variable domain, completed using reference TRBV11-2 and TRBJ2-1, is EAGVAQSPRYKIIEKRQSVAFWCNPISGHATLYWYQQILGQGPKLLIQFQNNGVVDDSQLPKDRFSAERLKGVDSTLKIQPAKLEDSAVYLCASSATTKSSYNEQFFGPGTRLTVL.

CDR3 sequence reads: CASTKAGSTDTQYF. CDR3 nucleotide sequence: TGTGCCAGCACAAAAGCAGGGAGCACAGATACGCAGTATTTT. The rearrangement joins TRBV9 to TRBJ2-3, with TRBD1 as a possible D gene (5 bases). Germline V lookup: CDR1 SGDLS, CDR2 YYNGEE. The CDR3 totals 14 residues. V was pared by 6 bases and J by 0 bases, with 11 bases between.

The CDR3 is CATSWSSGANVLTF. DNA for the CDR3: TGTGCCACCAGTTGGAGCTCTGGGGCCAACGTCCTGACTTTC. The genes are TRBV15 and TRBJ2-6; D is undetermined. The CDR3 runs to 14 residues. Trimming took off 6 bases at V and 0 bases at J, with 6 bases between the two ends. Germline V gives CDR1 LNHNV, CDR2 YYDKDF (reference sequence).

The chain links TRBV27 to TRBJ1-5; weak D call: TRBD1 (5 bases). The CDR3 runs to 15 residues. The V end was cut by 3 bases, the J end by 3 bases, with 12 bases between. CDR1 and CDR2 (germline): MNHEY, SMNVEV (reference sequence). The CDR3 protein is CASSFHGGVNQPQHF. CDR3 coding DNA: TGTGCCAGCAGTTTCCACGGGGGAGTCAATCAGCCCCAGCATTTT.

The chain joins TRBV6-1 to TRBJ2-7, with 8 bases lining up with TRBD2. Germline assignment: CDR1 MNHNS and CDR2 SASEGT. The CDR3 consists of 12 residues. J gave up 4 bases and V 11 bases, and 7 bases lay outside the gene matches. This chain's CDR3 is CAGSGSRYEQYF. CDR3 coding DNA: TGTGCCGGGAGCGGGAGTAGGTACGAGCAGTACTTC.

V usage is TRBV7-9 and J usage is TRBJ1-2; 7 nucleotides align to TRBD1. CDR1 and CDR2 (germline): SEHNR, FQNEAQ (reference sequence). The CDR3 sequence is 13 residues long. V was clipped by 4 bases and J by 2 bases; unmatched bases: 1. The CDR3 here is CASSSQGNYGYTF. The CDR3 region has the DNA TGTGCCAGCAGCTCACAGGGGAACTATGGCTACACCTTC.